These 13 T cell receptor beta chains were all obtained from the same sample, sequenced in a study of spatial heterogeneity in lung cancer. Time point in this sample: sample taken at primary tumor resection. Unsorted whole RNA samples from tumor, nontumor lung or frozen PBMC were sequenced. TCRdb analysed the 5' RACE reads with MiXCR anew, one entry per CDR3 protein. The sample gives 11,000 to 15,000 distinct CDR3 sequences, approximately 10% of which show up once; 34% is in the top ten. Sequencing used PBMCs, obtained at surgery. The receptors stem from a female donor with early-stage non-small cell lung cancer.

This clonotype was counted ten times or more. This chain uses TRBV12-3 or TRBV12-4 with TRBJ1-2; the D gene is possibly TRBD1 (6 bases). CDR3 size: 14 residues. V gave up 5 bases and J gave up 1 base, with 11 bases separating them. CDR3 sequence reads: CASSRTEINYGYTF. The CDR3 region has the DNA TGTGCCAGCAGTCGGACAGAAATTAACTATGGCTACACCTTC.

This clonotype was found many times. The CDR3 region is CASSQQVPSGANVLTF. CDR3 coding DNA: TGTGCCAGCAGCCAACAGGTCCCCTCTGGGGCCAACGTCCTGACTTTC. The rearrangement uses TRBV3-1 and TRBJ2-6; D is unclear. From germline, CDR1 is LGHDT and CDR2 YNNKEL (reference sequence). V gave up 2 bases and J gave up 0 bases, with 8 bases separating them. The CDR3 spans 16 residues.

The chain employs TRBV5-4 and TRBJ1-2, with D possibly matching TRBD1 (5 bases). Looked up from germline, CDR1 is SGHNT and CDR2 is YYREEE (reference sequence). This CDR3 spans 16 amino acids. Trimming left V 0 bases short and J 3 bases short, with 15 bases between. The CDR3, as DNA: TGTGCCAGCAGCTTGGGGCTTGGGGGTAGGGACTATGGCTACACCTTC. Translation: CASSLGLGGRDYGYTF. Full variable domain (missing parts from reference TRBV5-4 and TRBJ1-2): ETGVTQSPTHLIKTRGQQVTLRCSSQSGHNTVSWYQQALGQGPQFIFQYYREEENGRGNFPPRFSGLQFPNYSSELNVNALELDDSALYLCASSLGLGGRDYGYTFGSGTRLTVV.

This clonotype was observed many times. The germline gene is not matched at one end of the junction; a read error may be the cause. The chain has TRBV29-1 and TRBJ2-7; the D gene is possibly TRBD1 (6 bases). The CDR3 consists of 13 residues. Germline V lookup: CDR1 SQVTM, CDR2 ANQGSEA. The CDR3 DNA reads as TGCAGCGTCGAAGGCCTACAGGGAAACGAGCAGTACTTC. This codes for CSVEGLQGNEQYF.

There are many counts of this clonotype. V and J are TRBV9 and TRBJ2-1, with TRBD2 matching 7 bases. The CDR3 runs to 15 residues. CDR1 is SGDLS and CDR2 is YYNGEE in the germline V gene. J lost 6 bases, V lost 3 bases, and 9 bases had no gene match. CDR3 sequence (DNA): TGTGCCAGCAGCGCACTAGCGAACTCGGCCAATGAGCAGTTCTTC. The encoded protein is CASSALANSANEQFF.

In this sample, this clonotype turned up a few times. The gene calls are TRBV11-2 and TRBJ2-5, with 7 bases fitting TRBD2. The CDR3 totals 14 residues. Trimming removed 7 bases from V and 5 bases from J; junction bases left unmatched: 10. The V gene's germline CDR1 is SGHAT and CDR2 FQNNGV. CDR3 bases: TGTGCCAGCACCCGGCGCGGGGGAGGGGAGACCCAGTACTTC. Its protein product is CASTRRGGGETQYF.

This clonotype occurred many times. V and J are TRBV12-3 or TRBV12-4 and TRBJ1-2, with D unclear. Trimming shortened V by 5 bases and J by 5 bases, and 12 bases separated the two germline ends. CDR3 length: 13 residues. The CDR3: CASSTRDDYGYTF. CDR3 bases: TGTGCCAGCAGTACCCGGGATGATTATGGCTACACCTTC.

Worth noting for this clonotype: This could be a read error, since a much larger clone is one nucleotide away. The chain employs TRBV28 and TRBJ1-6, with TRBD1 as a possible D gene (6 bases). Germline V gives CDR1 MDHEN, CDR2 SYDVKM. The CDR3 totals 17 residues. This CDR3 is CTSGALGGSSYNSPLHF. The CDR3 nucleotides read TGTACCAGCGGAGCCTTAGGGGGTAGCTCCTATAATTCACCCCTCCACTTT.

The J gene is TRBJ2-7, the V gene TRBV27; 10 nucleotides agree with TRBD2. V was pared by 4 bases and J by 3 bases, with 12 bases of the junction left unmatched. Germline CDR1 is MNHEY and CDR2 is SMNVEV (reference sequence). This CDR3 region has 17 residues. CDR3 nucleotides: TGTGCCAGCAGTTCCCCCGCTGCGGGACTAGCGAACTACGAGCAGTACTTC. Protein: CASSSPAAGLANYEQYF.

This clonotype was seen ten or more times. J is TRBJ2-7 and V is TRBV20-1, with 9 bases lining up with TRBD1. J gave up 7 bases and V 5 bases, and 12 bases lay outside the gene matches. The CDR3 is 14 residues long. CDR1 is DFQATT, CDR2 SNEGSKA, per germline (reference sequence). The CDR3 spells CSASGTGFLGEQYF. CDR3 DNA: TGCAGTGCTTCCGGGACAGGGTTTTTGGGAGAGCAGTACTTC.

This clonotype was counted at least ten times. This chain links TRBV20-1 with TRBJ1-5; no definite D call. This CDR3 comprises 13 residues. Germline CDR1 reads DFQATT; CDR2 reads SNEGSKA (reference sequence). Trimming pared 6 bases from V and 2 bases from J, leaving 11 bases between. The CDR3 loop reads CSALGYGNQPQHF. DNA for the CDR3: TGCAGTGCGCTGGGGTACGGCAATCAGCCCCAGCATTTT.

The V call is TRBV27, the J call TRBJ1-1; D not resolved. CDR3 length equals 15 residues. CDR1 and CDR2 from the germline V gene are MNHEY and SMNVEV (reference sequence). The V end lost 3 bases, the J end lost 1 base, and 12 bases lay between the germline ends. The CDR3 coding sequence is TGTGCCAGCAGTTTCTCGCGGACGGAGAACACTGAAGCTTTCTTT. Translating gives CASSFSRTENTEAFF.

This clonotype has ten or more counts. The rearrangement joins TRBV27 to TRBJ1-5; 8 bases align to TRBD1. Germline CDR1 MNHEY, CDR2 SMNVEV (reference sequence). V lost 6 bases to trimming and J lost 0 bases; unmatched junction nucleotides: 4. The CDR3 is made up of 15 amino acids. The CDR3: CASSQDRDSNQPQHF. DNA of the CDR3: TGTGCCAGCAGCCAGGACAGGGATAGCAATCAGCCCCAGCATTTT.